The 9 T cell receptor beta chains below come from one sample, sequenced in a study of regulatory T cells in long-lasting Graves disease. As to time point: persistent/refractory GD, antithyroid drugs over 5 years with positive TRAb. Construction of the TCR library relied on RNA isolated from PBMCs. With iRepertoire HTBI primers and Arm-PCR of CDR3 regions, TCR beta libraries were built. TCRdb processed the multiplex PCR reads anew with MiXCR; each CDR3 protein has one entry. The data contain under 500,000 distinct CDR3 sequences, 20% of them seen just once; the ten biggest clones take up less than 25%. Here the sequenced sample was peripheral blood mononuclear cells (PBMCs), taken when the disease was refractory, from a patient treated with antithyroid drugs. Receptors were obtained from a female donor with Graves disease.

This clonotype was seen ten or more times. The V and J genes are TRBV28 and TRBJ1-2; the D is unclear. V was clipped by 7 bases and J by 3 bases, with 12 bases between them. CDR3 length equals 13 residues. The germline V gene has CDR1 MDHEN and CDR2 SYDVKM. The CDR3 coding sequence is TGTGCCAGCACCCCTGGGGAATACTATGGCTACACCTTC. It encodes CASTPGEYYGYTF.

The table lists this clonotype with a few counts. V usage is TRBV7-2 and J usage is TRBJ2-7, with 12 bases aligning to TRBD2. This CDR3 region has 15 residues. Trimming cost V 2 bases and J 4 bases; bases outside gene matches: 3. Germline CDR1 SGHTA, CDR2 FQGNSA. CDR3: CASSLTGLAGYEQYF. The CDR3 DNA reads as TGTGCCAGCAGCTTAACGGGACTAGCGGGTTACGAGCAGTACTTC. Complete variable domain (other parts from reference TRBV7-2 and TRBJ2-7): GAGVSQSPSNKVTEKGKDVELRCDPISGHTALYWYRQSLGQGLEFLIYFQGNSAPDKSGLPSDRFSAERTGGSVSTLTIQRTQQEDSAVYLCASSLTGLAGYEQYFGPGTRLTVT.

This clonotype occurred many times. V and J are TRBV2 and TRBJ2-5; D gene uncertain. This CDR3 contains 11 residues. Germline V gives CDR1 SNHLY, CDR2 FYNNEI. V dropped 9 bases and J dropped 6 bases, with 11 bases sitting between them. CDR3 sequence: CASEALQTQYF. The CDR3 region has the DNA TGTGCCAGTGAGGCTCTCCAGACCCAGTACTTC.

Comments on this clonotype: This clone may be a read error of a much larger clone one base away. The chain couples TRBV7-2 to TRBJ2-7; D might be TRBD1 (6 bases). V lost 4 bases to trimming and J lost 6 bases, with 25 bases between them. Per germline, CDR1 SGHTA and CDR2 FQGNSA. This CDR3 spans 17 amino acids. Written as DNA, the CDR3 is TGTGCCAGCAGCTCCAGGGGCATGGCAAGCGTCGCCTTCGAGCAGTACTTC. It is translated as CASSSRGMASVAFEQYF.

This chain connects TRBV19 to TRBJ2-7, with 9 bases aligning to TRBD1. CDR1 LNHDA and CDR2 SQIVND come from the germline V gene (reference sequence). The J segment lost 6 bases and the V segment lost 5 bases, leaving 5 bases of the junction unmatched. The CDR3 consists of 13 residues. The CDR3 DNA sequence: TGTGCCAGTAGTCCCGGGACAGGGTTCGAGCAGTACTTC. Translation: CASSPGTGFEQYF.

There are many counts of this clonotype. The gene calls are TRBV7-2 and TRBJ2-5; D call uncertain. From germline, CDR1 is SGHTA and CDR2 FQGNSA. V lost 3 bases to trimming and J lost 9 bases, with 11 bases between them. This CDR3 has 12 residues. CDR3 sequence: CASSLGGAAQYF. The CDR3 DNA reads TGTGCCAGCAGCTTGGGCGGAGCAGCCCAGTACTTC.

V usage is TRBV15 and J usage is TRBJ1-2; tentatively, D is TRBD1 (5 bases). The CDR3 is 18 residues long. V gave up 5 bases and J gave up 0 bases, with 22 bases separating them. Germline V gene lookup returns CDR1 LNHNV and CDR2 YYDKDF (reference sequence). The DNA for the CDR3 is TGTGCCACCAGCTCCGACCCCGCCGACAGTATAGCTAACTATGGCTACACCTTC. Its protein is CATSSDPADSIANYGYTF.

This sequence joins TRBV20-1 and TRBJ2-7; D gene unclear. V was clipped by 0 bases and J by 6 bases, with 9 bases between them. The CDR3 covers 12 residues. CDR1 is DFQATT, CDR2 SNEGSKA, per germline (reference sequence). The CDR3 bases are TGCAGTGCTAGAGATCTGGGTGTCGAGCAGTACTTC. Its translation: CSARDLGVEQYF.

This clonotype was seen at least ten times. This chain joins TRBV28 and TRBJ2-5, with D possibly being TRBD2 (5 bases). Deletions cut 6 bases from V and 0 bases from J, with 11 bases between. The CDR3 covers 14 residues. The germline CDR1 and CDR2 sequences are MDHEN and SYDVKM. The CDR3 nucleotides read TGTGCCAGCAGCCTCCCGGGATACCAAGAGACCCAGTACTTC. It specifies CASSLPGYQETQYF.